Listed below are T cell receptor beta chains from one sample, sequenced in a study of cytotoxic CD8 clonotypes in ibrutinib-treated CLL. This table comes from immunoSEQ multiplex PCR, and its TCRdb copy is limited to in-frame clones, with some not included. The sample gives more than 110,000 clones, approximately 89% of which show up once; roughly 10% is in the top ten. Sequenced here: PBMCs, sampled after 12 months of ibrutinib treatment. These receptors were collected from a human donor with chronic lymphocytic leukemia. Both conserved end residues are part of each CDR3. A D gene is named only where the DNA matches it firmly. A row's size may be missing; if present it is once, few, many or a size class.

cdr3_nt cdr3_aa clone_size d_call j_call v_call
TGTGCCAGCAGCTCTACTAGCGGGGGGAACACCGGGGAGCTGTTTTTT CASSSTSGGNTGELFF - TRBD2 TRBJ2-2 TRBV11-2
TGTGCCAGCTCACCACCGTGGCAGAATAACTATGGCTACACCTTC CASSPPWQNNYGYTF few - TRBJ1-2 TRBV18
TGTGCCAGCAGCTCAAGCGGAGGCGAGCAGTACTTC CASSSSGGEQYF - - TRBJ2-7 TRBV7-9
TGTGCCAGCAGCGTAGTGGGGGCGAACACCGGGGAGCTGTTTTTT CASSVVGANTGELFF - - TRBJ2-2 TRBV9
TGCGCCAGCAGCTCCGGGACTAGCACAGATACGCAGTATTTT CASSSGTSTDTQYF few - TRBJ2-3 TRBV5-1
TGTGCCAGCAGTTTTCGGACAGCCCGAGGGAATGAGCAGTTCTTC CASSFRTARGNEQFF - - TRBJ2-1 TRBV28
TGTGCCAGCACCGCGGATCCGAGCTCCTACGAGCAGTACTTC CASTADPSSYEQYF - - TRBJ2-7 TRBV7-6
TGTGCCAGCAGTCCGACCAGGGGCTACTCCTACGAGCAGTACTTC CASSPTRGYSYEQYF - - TRBJ2-7 TRBV6-5
TGTGCCAGCAGTCTCCTCTCTAGAGTCGACACCGGGGAGCTGTTTTTT CASSLLSRVDTGELFF - - TRBJ2-2 TRBV27
TGTGCCAGCAGCGAGCGGGAGTCTCACGAGCAGTACTTC CASSERESHEQYF - TRBD2 TRBJ2-7 TRBV7-3
TGCGCCAGCAGCGCCACCGGGACAGGGGATGGCTACACCTTC CASSATGTGDGYTF - TRBD1 TRBJ1-2 TRBV5-1
TGTGCCACCAGCAGAGATGATAGCGCGACGGGGGCGCAGTATTTT CATSRDDSATGAQYF - - TRBJ2-3 TRBV15
TGCGCCAGCAGCTCCAGCGGGATCCCAGGGGAGCAGTACTTC CASSSSGIPGEQYF few TRBD2 TRBJ2-7 TRBV5-1
TGTGCCAGTAGTATCGGGGCTAGCGGGAGGAGTGAGCAGTTCTTC CASSIGASGRSEQFF - TRBD2 TRBJ2-1 TRBV19
TGTGCCAGCAGCAGCCGATCAGACAATAACTATGGCTACACCTTC CASSSRSDNNYGYTF - - TRBJ1-2 TRBV9
TGTGCCAGCAGCTTGTGGGCTCGGGAGGAGACCCAGTACTTC CASSLWAREETQYF - - TRBJ2-5 TRBV5-6
TGTGCCAGTAGCAAACCAAGCGGGAAATCCTACAATGAGCAGTTCTTC CASSKPSGKSYNEQFF - TRBD2 TRBJ2-1 TRBV19
TGTGCCAGCAGTACCCGACAGACCTACGAGCAGTACTTC CASSTRQTYEQYF - - TRBJ2-7 TRBV27
TGTGCCAGCAGTAAAGGATCGTATCAGCCCCAGCATTTT CASSKGSYQPQHF - - TRBJ1-5 TRBV7-2
TGTGCCAGCAGGCCGGCTCTTAGAGAGACCCAGTACTTC CASRPALRETQYF - - TRBJ2-5 TRBV7-2
TGTGCCAGCAGCTTGGGGTACAGCTCTGGAAACACCATATATTTT CASSLGYSSGNTIYF once - TRBJ1-3 TRBV5-8
TGTGCCAGCAGCGTATCCACAGGACTCTCCTACAATGAGCAGTTCTTC CASSVSTGLSYNEQFF - - TRBJ2-1 TRBV9
TGTGCCAGCAGTGAAAGTCGGACGGTAGCCAGACCTTATGGCTACACCTTC CASSESRTVARPYGYTF once - TRBJ1-2 TRBV6-1
TGTGCCAGCAGTTTACTCGGACAGGGAAGGGCCGAGCAGTACTTC CASSLLGQGRAEQYF - TRBD1 TRBJ2-7 TRBV28
TGTGCCACCAGCAGAGGAGGGACAGGGTGGGTCGAGACCCAGTACTTC CATSRGGTGWVETQYF - TRBD1 TRBJ2-5 TRBV15